Below, 17 T cell receptor beta chains from the same sample are listed, as sequenced in a study of shared clonotypes between healthy human individuals. Data came from immunoSEQ multiplex PCR; TCRdb stores just in-frame clones and leaves some out. Here the sample spans about 2.4 million clones, roughly 92% being singletons. The sample consisted of naive CD4+ T cells sorted from blood. Regarding subset: CD45RA+ positively selected. The receptors derive from a man between 18 and 35 years old in good health.

This clone was seen a single time. The rearrangement joins TRBV20-1 to TRBJ2-7; 7 bases line up with TRBD1. Germline V lookup: CDR1 DFQATT, CDR2 SNEGSKA (reference sequence). CDR3 length equals 11 residues. The J segment lost 6 bases and the V segment lost 4 bases, leaving 3 bases of the junction unmatched. The CDR3 DNA follows: TGCAGTGCTACGACAGGGCGCGAGCAGTACTTC. It encodes CSATTGREQYF.

The rearrangement uses TRBV7-2 and TRBJ2-1; D unresolved. Germline V lookup: CDR1 SGHTA, CDR2 FQGNSA. Trimming shortened V by 5 bases and J by 1 base, and 9 bases separated the two germline ends. This CDR3 is built from 14 residues. CDR3 in amino acids: CASSEVRSYNEQFF. As DNA, the CDR3 is TGTGCCAGCAGCGAAGTACGGTCCTACAATGAGCAGTTCTTC.

J is TRBJ1-2 and V is TRBV28; no reliable D call. CDR1 and CDR2 from the germline V gene are MDHEN and SYDVKM. The CDR3 is made up of 13 amino acids. V shed 7 bases and J shed 2 bases, with 11 bases lying between them. The CDR3 coding sequence is TGTGCCAGCATCGGCAGTTCGAACTATGGCTACACCTTC. Its translation: CASIGSSNYGYTF.

About this clone itself: Other DNA sequences in this specimen translate into the identical CDR3. The V call is TRBV6-1, the J call TRBJ1-5; D is uncertain. Trimming took 2 bases from V and 2 from J, leaving 4 bases between them. CDR3 length: 13 amino acids. Germline CDR1 and CDR2: MNHNS and SASEGT. CDR3 amino acids: CASSESGNQPQHF. In DNA, the CDR3 is TGTGCCAGCAGTGAATCTGGCAATCAGCCCCAGCATTTT.

This clone was seen only once. J is TRBJ1-1 and V is TRBV10-3, with D uncertain. The CDR3 length is 14 residues. V was pared by 3 bases and J by 5 bases, with 13 bases between. Germline V gene sequence: CDR1 ENHRY, CDR2 SYGVKD. The DNA of the CDR3 is TGTGCCATCAGTGAATTGGGTCGTGAAACTGAAGCTTTCTTT. The encoded protein is CAISELGRETEAFF.

This clone was seen a single time. The chain couples TRBV28 to TRBJ2-7; D possibly corresponds to TRBD1 (6 bases). Germline CDR1 is MDHEN and CDR2 is SYDVKM. The CDR3 contains 14 residues. With 5 bases removed from V and 0 bases from J, the gap between germline ends came to 11 bases. CDR3 residues: CASSPLGASYEQYF. In DNA form, the CDR3 reads TGTGCCAGCAGTCCCCTGGGGGCCTCCTACGAGCAGTACTTC.

With respect to this clone: The sample carries other DNA sequences with the same CDR3. V gene TRBV18 combines with J gene TRBJ1-1, with D possibly being TRBD1 (5 bases). The CDR3 contains 13 residues. The V end lost 3 bases, the J end lost 2 bases, and 7 bases lay between the germline ends. Germline CDR1 reads KGHSH; CDR2 reads LQKENI. The chain's CDR3 is CASSPQGNTEAFF. CDR3 in DNA: TGTGCCAGCTCACCCCAGGGAAACACTGAAGCTTTCTTT.

On this clone: Other nucleotide sequences in the sample specify the same CDR3. The chain uses TRBV11-3 and TRBJ2-7; the D gene is possibly TRBD2 (6 bases). Trimming took off 1 base at V and 6 bases at J, with 7 bases between the two ends. CDR3 length: 12 residues. In germline, CDR1 is SGHNT, CDR2 YENEEA. CDR3 region: CASSLGGGEQYF. The CDR3 nucleotides are TGTGCCAGCAGCTTAGGGGGAGGCGAGCAGTACTTC.

The chain has TRBV6-5 and TRBJ2-7; 10 bases map to TRBD1. V lost 6 bases, J lost 3 bases, and 5 bases stayed unmatched. Per germline, CDR1 MNHEY and CDR2 SVGAGI. The CDR3 has 14 residues. CDR3 nucleotide sequence: TGTGCCAGCAGGGTCGACAGGGGGCTCTACGAGCAGTACTTC. This sequence encodes CASRVDRGLYEQYF.

This clone has a single count. This chain connects TRBV6-5 to TRBJ2-3, with a tentative D call TRBD2 (5 bases). Trimming removed 9 bases at V and 2 bases at J, with 15 bases between. Germline CDR1 is MNHEY and CDR2 is SVGAGI. The CDR3 runs 14 residues. This CDR3 reads CASKVGSNTDTQYF. The CDR3 nucleotides are TGTGCCAGTAAAGTGGGGAGTAACACAGATACGCAGTATTTT.

The rearrangement links TRBV11-2 to TRBJ2-1, with 7 positions matching TRBD2. Unmatched junction bases numbered 14, after V lost 3 bases and J lost 3 bases. CDR3 length: 18 amino acids. Germline CDR1 and CDR2: SGHAT and FQNNGV. CDR3 protein: CASSFTLAQRDRYNEQFF. The CDR3 DNA reads as TGTGCCAGCAGCTTCACCCTGGCCCAGCGGGATCGCTACAATGAGCAGTTCTTC. Drawing the rest from reference TRBV11-2 and TRBJ2-1, the complete variable domain is EAGVAQSPRYKIIEKRQSVAFWCNPISGHATLYWYQQILGQGPKLLIQFQNNGVVDDSQLPKDRFSAERLKGVDSTLKIQPAKLEDSAVYLCASSFTLAQRDRYNEQFFGPGTRLTVL.

The genes are TRBV18 and TRBJ1-6; weak D call: TRBD1 (5 bases). Germline CDR1 is KGHSH and CDR2 is LQKENI. CDR3 length: 13 amino acids. Trimming cost V 4 bases and J 10 bases, with 11 bases left between them. The CDR3 here is CASSRDSESPLHF. The CDR3 DNA reads as TGTGCCAGCTCACGAGACAGTGAATCACCCCTCCACTTT.

The chain couples TRBV18 to TRBJ1-6; D uncertain. Germline V CDR1 and CDR2: KGHSH, LQKENI. The V and J ends lost 6 bases and 5 bases respectively, with 11 bases between them. CDR3 length equals 14 residues. The CDR3, as DNA: TGTGCCAGCTCCTCCGGGCAGGATAATTCACCCCTCCACTTT. It specifies CASSSGQDNSPLHF. The full variable domain, rest sourced from reference TRBV18 and TRBJ1-6, is NAGVMQNPRHLVRRRGQEARLRCSPMKGHSHVYWYRQLPEEGLKFMVYLQKENIIDESGMPKERFSAEFPKEGPSILRIQQVVRGDSAAYFCASSSGQDNSPLHFGNGTRLTVT.

With respect to this clone: This CDR3 is also generated by other DNA sequences in the sample. V usage is TRBV30 and J usage is TRBJ1-1; D is ambiguous. V lost 1 base and J 0 bases, leaving 3 bases between the germline ends. CDR1 and CDR2 (germline): GTSNPN, SVGIG (reference sequence). The CDR3 has 12 residues. DNA of the CDR3: TGTGCCTGGAGTGACTTGAACACTGAAGCTTTCTTT. Translation gives CAWSDLNTEAFF.

The gene calls are TRBV13 and TRBJ2-2; D call uncertain. Trimming cost V 2 bases and J 0 bases, with 7 bases left between them. Germline CDR1 and CDR2: PRHDT and FYEKMQ (reference sequence). The CDR3 totals 15 residues. The CDR3 sequence: CASSLPGTNTGELFF. CDR3 nucleotide sequence: TGTGCCAGCAGCTTACCGGGCACGAACACCGGGGAGCTGTTTTTT.

V gene TRBV30 combines with J gene TRBJ1-4, with D hard to call. The CDR3 contains 14 residues. V lost 4 bases to trimming and J lost 4 bases, with 13 bases between them. Germline CDR1 GTSNPN, CDR2 SVGIG (reference sequence). The DNA of the CDR3 is TGTGCCTGGACCGGACGGACTTTTAATGAAAAACTGTTTTTT. It translates to CAWTGRTFNEKLFF.

This clone was found once. The rearrangement joins TRBV5-1 to TRBJ2-7; D remains unclear. V was pared by 4 bases and J by 3 bases, with 17 bases between. The CDR3 is made up of 15 amino acids. Germline V CDR1 and CDR2: SGHRS, YFSETQ. The CDR3 DNA is TGCGCCAGCAGCCCGGTATCAAGGTCAGGCTACGAGCAGTACTTC. Amino acids: CASSPVSRSGYEQYF.